This is a list of T cell receptor beta chains from one sample in a study of cytomegalovirus exposure and HLA in healthy donors. The table came from immunoSEQ multiplex PCR; TCRdb's copy has only in-frame clones and leaves some out. The sample holds about 200,000 clones, more than 75% seen once. The specimen was PBMCs. These receptors came from a woman between 25 and 40 years old in good health and CMV-seropositive. The CDR3 runs from the conserved cysteine through the conserved F or W. A D gene is named only where the DNA matches it firmly. Clone size is shown for a subset of rows, as once, few, many or a class of expanded clone.

CDR3	DNA	size	V	J	D
CASSRDTAYEQYF	TGTGCCAGCAGCCGGGACACCGCCTACGAGCAGTACTTC	.	TRBV7-9	TRBJ2-7	.
CASSPSSDMQETQYF	TGTGCCAGCAGCCCTAGTTCGGACATGCAAGAGACCCAGTACTTC	.	TRBV7-3	TRBJ2-5	.
CASSLLGDKLFF	TGTGCCAGCAGTTTGCTAGGAGACAAACTGTTTTTT	.	TRBV28	TRBJ1-4	.
CASSLSGQETQYF	TGTGCCAGCAGCTTATCCGGCCAAGAGACCCAGTACTTC	.	TRBV7-2	TRBJ2-5	.
CASSLLDREQYF	TGTGCCAGCAGCTTACTTGATCGGGAGCAGTACTTC	.	TRBV11-1	TRBJ2-7	.
CASSLALGRSNEKLFF	TGTGCCAGCAGCTTAGCGCTAGGGAGAAGTAATGAAAAACTGTTTTTT	.	TRBV7-8	TRBJ1-4	.
CAWSAPGQGNYGYTF	TGTGCCTGGAGTGCCCCGGGACAGGGGAACTACGGCTACACCTTC	once	TRBV30	TRBJ1-2	TRBD1
CASSSLGGGDTEAFF	TGCGCCAGCAGCTCTTTAGGCGGGGGGGACACTGAAGCTTTCTTT	.	TRBV5-1	TRBJ1-1	.
CASSDSGHHDEQYF	TGTGCCAGCAGTGACTCGGGACACCACGACGAGCAGTACTTC	.	TRBV6-4	TRBJ2-7	.
CASSPRRGAPNYEQYF	TGTGCCAGCAGCCCGCGGCGGGGAGCCCCCAACTACGAGCAGTACTTC	.	TRBV9	TRBJ2-7	.
CASSLGASGSTGELFF	TGTGCCAGCAGCTTGGGGGCTAGCGGATCCACCGGGGAGCTGTTTTTT	.	TRBV5-4	TRBJ2-2	TRBD2
CASRSGEEETQYF	TGTGCCAGCAGATCCGGGGAGGAAGAGACCCAGTACTTC	.	TRBV27	TRBJ2-5	.
CASSLGPGANVLTF	TGCGCCAGCAGCTTGGGGCCTGGGGCCAACGTCCTGACTTTC	few	TRBV5-1	TRBJ2-6	.
CASSSLGGDITEAFF	TGTGCCAGCAGCTCGCTGGGAGGGGATATCACTGAAGCTTTCTTT	.	TRBV5-4	TRBJ1-1	.
CATSRVARGNQPQHF	TGTGCCACCAGCAGAGTGGCCAGGGGCAATCAGCCCCAGCATTTT	.	TRBV15	TRBJ1-5	.
CASSVALGGSSGANVLTF	TGTGCCAGCAGCGTAGCTCTTGGAGGTTCTTCTGGGGCCAACGTCCTGACTTTC	.	TRBV9	TRBJ2-6	.
CASSQERGSYEQYF	TGTGCCAGCAGCCAAGAGCGGGGGTCCTACGAGCAGTACTTC	.	TRBV4-2	TRBJ2-7	TRBD2
CASSVEVGGNSPLHF	TGTGCCAGCAGCGTAGAGGTAGGGGGAAATTCACCCCTCCACTTT	.	TRBV9	TRBJ1-6	.
CASSLISVDYGYTF	TGTGCCAGCAGTTTAATAAGCGTGGACTATGGCTACACCTTC	.	TRBV28	TRBJ1-2	.
CASSPQGALTPLHF	TGCGCCAGCAGCCCCCAGGGGGCGTTAACACCCCTCCACTTT	.	TRBV5-1	TRBJ1-6	TRBD1
CASSQEGAKPTDTQYF	TGCGCCAGCAGCCAAGAGGGGGCGAAGCCCACAGATACGCAGTATTTT	once	TRBV4-1	TRBJ2-3	.
CAWSLGDRDHGYTF	TGTGCCTGGAGTTTGGGGGACAGGGACCATGGCTACACCTTC	.	TRBV30	TRBJ1-2	TRBD1
CASRDLRGSSYEQYF	TGTGCCAGCAGGGACCTCAGGGGGAGCTCCTACGAGCAGTACTTC	few	TRBV27	TRBJ2-7	TRBD1
CASSPLAGGLDTQYF	TGTGCCAGCAGCCCACTAGCGGGGGGGCTAGATACGCAGTATTTT	few	TRBV11-2	TRBJ2-3	TRBD2
CASSLVTGINGYTF	TGCGCCAGCAGCTTGGTGACAGGGATTAATGGCTACACCTTC	once	TRBV5-1	TRBJ1-2	TRBD1
CASSSADRVNTEAFF	TGCGCCAGCAGCTCGGCCGACAGGGTGAACACTGAAGCTTTCTTT	.	TRBV5-1	TRBJ1-1	TRBD1
CASSKSVLGGSSGANVLTF	TGTGCCAGCAGCAAAAGTGTGTTGGGAGGAAGCTCTGGGGCCAACGTCCTGACTTTC	.	TRBV21-1	TRBJ2-6	.